This T cell receptor beta chain comes out of a study of cytomegalovirus exposure and HLA in healthy donors. The donors formed part of the approximately 120-subject validation cohort, distinct from the roughly 620-subject first cohort. Whole-study results and caveats: Confirmation in vitro established that a few CMV-associated chains were specific for CMV antigens.

Per the germline V gene, CDR1 is LNHDA and CDR2 is SQIVND (reference sequence). This CDR3 has 15 residues. V was shortened by 2 bases and J by 0 bases, with 11 bases between the two germline ends. Clones were read by immunoSEQ multiplex PCR, and TCRdb kept only the in-frame ones, dropping some. The sample records approximately 65,000 clones, over 95% being singletons. Comment on this clone: As yet, its antigen is unknown.

Sequenced material: PBMCs. The origin of this receptor is a young man in good health and CMV-seronegative. The chain uses TRBV19 and TRBJ2-7; a weak D match, TRBD2 (7 bases). In DNA, the CDR3 is TGTGCCAGTAGTATAAGCGGGGACACCTCCTACGAGCAGTACTTC. Translation: CASSISGDTSYEQYF.